These 13 T cell receptor beta chains were sequenced from one sample in a study of beta chain features in type 1 diabetes. The study's findings and limits: Significant though moderate, a shortening of TCRB CDR3s appeared in all four CD4+ subsets of Type 1 diabetes patients.

Investigators reverse transcribed all isolated RNA, so they sequenced expressed TCRB transcripts. Only in-frame clones appear in the TCRdb table, and some are missing; sequencing was by immunoSEQ multiplex PCR. The sample contains some 150,000 clones, around an eighth of which appear only once. For these receptors, no antigen is known. Input material: central memory CD4+ T cells from blood. The receptor set was obtained from a man aged 18 to 35 with type 1 diabetes.

The table lists this clone with a few counts. V is TRBV18 and J is TRBJ2-5; tentatively, D is TRBD1 or TRBD2 (5 bases each). Looked up from germline, CDR1 is KGHSH and CDR2 is LQKENI. V lost 3 bases and J 3 bases, leaving 14 bases between the germline ends. This CDR3 has 15 amino acids. The CDR3 DNA is TGTGCCAGCTCACCCCCCGGGACGGCTAAAGAGACCCAGTACTTC. It specifies CASSPPGTAKETQYF.

The genes are TRBV7-2 and TRBJ1-2, with TRBD1 matching over 7 bases. Germline V CDR1 and CDR2: SGHTA, FQGNSA. The CDR3 runs to 14 residues. The junction had 12 bases not matched to a gene; V was cut back by 6 bases and J by 8 bases. The CDR3 reads CASSYGQAAGGYTF. In DNA form, the CDR3 reads TGTGCCAGCAGTTACGGACAGGCCGCGGGGGGCTACACCTTC.

V usage is TRBV29-1 and J usage is TRBJ1-1; maybe TRBD1 (5 bases). Germline V CDR1 and CDR2: SQVTM, ANQGSEA. V was cut by 6 bases and J by 0 bases, with 17 bases left in between. The CDR3 is made up of 15 amino acids. The CDR3 nucleotides are TGCAGCGTGGGAGGGAAAGGGGCCATGAACACTGAAGCTTTCTTT. Residues: CSVGGKGAMNTEAFF.

The chain carries TRBV19 and TRBJ1-2; D ambiguous. The CDR3 is 12 residues long. The germline gives CDR1 LNHDA, CDR2 SQIVND (reference sequence). Deletions cut 6 bases from V and 4 bases from J, with 9 bases between. CDR3 loop: CASSEVGYGYTF. DNA for the CDR3: TGTGCCAGTAGCGAAGTCGGCTATGGCTACACCTTC.

Only a few counts were recorded for this clone. The chain recombines TRBV19 with TRBJ2-3; 8 bases fit TRBD1. CDR1 and CDR2 from the germline V gene are LNHDA and SQIVND (reference sequence). V lost 8 bases to trimming and J lost 0 bases; unmatched junction nucleotides: 7. CDR3 length: 15 amino acids. CDR3 region: CASSQGASSTDTQYF. In nucleotides, the CDR3 is TGTGCCAGTTCCCAGGGGGCTTCTAGCACAGATACGCAGTATTTT.

The chain combines TRBV10-3 with TRBJ2-5; D remains unclear. The V gene's germline CDR1 is ENHRY and CDR2 SYGVKD. V lost 3 bases and J lost 5, with 4 bases in between. The CDR3 covers 11 residues. The CDR3 sequence is CAISDEETQYF. The CDR3 DNA follows: TGTGCCATCAGTGATGAGGAGACCCAGTACTTC.

V is TRBV4-2 and J is TRBJ2-1; D may be TRBD1 or TRBD2 (5 bases each). The CDR3 covers 13 residues. The ends were cut back, 4 bases at V and 9 bases at J, with 13 bases in the middle. The V gene's germline CDR1 is LGHNA and CDR2 YNFKEQ. CDR3 loop: CASSPGPGLEQFF. The CDR3 region has the DNA TGTGCCAGCAGCCCGGGACCAGGACTTGAGCAGTTCTTC.

There are a few counts of this clone. The V call is TRBV27, the J call TRBJ2-3, with D unresolved. The CDR3 is made up of 15 amino acids. CDR1 MNHEY and CDR2 SMNVEV come from the germline V gene (reference sequence). With 5 bases removed from V and 0 bases from J, the gap between germline ends came to 12 bases. This chain's CDR3 is CASSGLGSSTDTQYF. CDR3 DNA: TGTGCCAGCAGTGGCCTCGGTTCTAGCACAGATACGCAGTATTTT.

The chain combines TRBV14 with TRBJ2-5; 9 bases fit TRBD2. The V gene end was trimmed by 0 bases and the J gene end by 1 base; junction bases not matched to a gene: 6. CDR3 length: 17 amino acids. Germline-derived CDR1 and CDR2 are SGHDN and FVKESK. The CDR3 region is CASSQEPSGEFQETQYF. In nucleotides, the CDR3 is TGTGCCAGCAGCCAAGAACCTAGCGGGGAATTCCAAGAGACCCAGTACTTC.

Ten or more counts support this clone. The V gene is TRBV4-1, the J gene TRBJ2-7; weak D call: TRBD1 (6 bases). Germline CDR1 MGHRA, CDR2 YSYEKL. This CDR3 contains 15 residues. V lost 0 bases, J lost 7 bases, and 16 bases lay in between. For the CDR3, the DNA is TGCGCCAGCAGCCAAGATTGGGGGCTCAGGCGGGAGCAGTACTTC. It codes for CASSQDWGLRREQYF.

The rearrangement links TRBV11-2 to TRBJ1-1; 7 bases are shared with TRBD1. Unmatched junction bases numbered 4, after V lost 7 bases and J lost 5 bases. The germline V gene has CDR1 SGHAT and CDR2 FQNNGV. CDR3 length: 12 residues. CDR3 region: CASNQQGTEAFF. The CDR3 coding sequence is TGTGCCAGCAACCAACAGGGGACTGAAGCTTTCTTT.

In its sample, this clone was seen a few times. V and J are TRBV2 and TRBJ2-3; TRBD1 might be the D (6 bases). CDR3 size: 14 residues. CDR1 is SNHLY and CDR2 is FYNNEI in the germline V gene. Trimming removed 2 bases at V and 3 bases at J, with 9 bases between. The CDR3 region has the DNA TGTGCCAGCAGTGAACAGGGGAATACAGATACGCAGTATTTT. Protein product: CASSEQGNTDTQYF.

This chain uses TRBV6-1 with TRBJ1-6; 12 bases are a match to TRBD1. The junction had 3 bases not matched to a gene; V was cut back by 8 bases and J by 10 bases. Germline CDR1 reads MNHNS; CDR2 reads SASEGT. The CDR3 runs 13 residues. As DNA, the CDR3 is TGTGCCAGCGCCGGGACAGGGGGCTCACCCCTCCACTTT. This sequence encodes CASAGTGGSPLHF.